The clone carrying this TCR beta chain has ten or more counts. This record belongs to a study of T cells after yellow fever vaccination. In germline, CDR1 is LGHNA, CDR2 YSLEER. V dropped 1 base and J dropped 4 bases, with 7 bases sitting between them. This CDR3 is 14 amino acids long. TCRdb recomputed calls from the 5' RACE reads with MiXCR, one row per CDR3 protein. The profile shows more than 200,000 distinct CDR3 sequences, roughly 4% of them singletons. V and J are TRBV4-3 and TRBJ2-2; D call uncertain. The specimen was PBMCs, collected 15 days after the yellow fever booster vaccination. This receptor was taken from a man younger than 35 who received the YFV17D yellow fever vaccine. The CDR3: CASSQGGSTGELFF. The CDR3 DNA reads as TGCGCCAGCAGCCAAGGAGGAAGCACCGGGGAGCTGTTTTTT.